Each of the 26 T cell receptor beta chains below was sequenced from the same sample in a study of vaccination and CD4 T cells after COVID-19. The treatment here: roughly 10-day PBMC culture with coronavirus spike peptide pools or control peptides (ViraFEST assay). The Oncomine TCR Beta short-read assay was applied to DNA of cultured CD4+ T cells. TCRdb re-called the PCR reads with MiXCR, one entry per CDR3 protein. This table has over 9,000 distinct CDR3 sequences, 45% to 60% appearing once. No antigen has been assigned to these receptors. The sequenced sample was CD4+ T cells from blood, cultured in vitro. The receptors originated from a human donor who had recovered from COVID-19.

V usage is TRBV7-9 and J usage is TRBJ2-3, with TRBD2 matching 10 bases. Germline V gene data show CDR1 as SEHNR and CDR2 as FQNEAQ (reference sequence). V dropped 6 bases and J dropped 0; count of bases not matched to a gene: 9. The CDR3 runs to 17 residues. In DNA form, the CDR3 reads TGTGCCAGCAGGCCGGGGACTAGCGAAACTAGCACAGATACGCAGTATTTT. This codes for CASRPGTSETSTDTQYF.

This clonotype occurred a few times. This rearrangement joins TRBV7-6 to TRBJ1-2; tentatively, D is TRBD1 (6 bases). V was clipped by 4 bases and J by 3 bases, with 15 bases between them. The CDR3 covers 15 residues. Germline CDR1 is SGHVS and CDR2 is FNYEAQ. CDR3 amino acids: CASSSLPGADYGYTF. The CDR3 bases are TGTGCCAGCAGCTCGCTACCGGGGGCGGACTATGGCTACACCTTC. The variable domain in full, with the rest retrieved from reference TRBV7-6 and TRBJ1-2, is GAGVSQSPRYKVTKRGQDVALRCDPISGHVSLYWYRQALGQGPEFLTYFNYEAQQDKSGLPNDRFSAERPEGSISTLTIQRTEQRDSAMYRCASSSLPGADYGYTFGSGTRLTVV.

V gene TRBV6-1 combines with J gene TRBJ2-7; a possible D gene is TRBD2 (5 bases). Germline V gives CDR1 MNHNS, CDR2 SASEGT. V was clipped by 6 bases and J by 5 bases, with 20 bases between them. The CDR3 runs to 15 residues. The DNA for the CDR3 is TGTGCCAGCAGACCCAACTACCCCGGGGTCCACGAGCAGTACTTC. As protein: CASRPNYPGVHEQYF.

The chain combines TRBV20-1 with TRBJ1-1, with 7 bases fitting TRBD1. This CDR3 has 12 amino acids. The J segment lost 1 base and the V segment lost 6 bases, leaving 2 bases of the junction unmatched. Germline CDR1 reads DFQATT; CDR2 reads SNEGSKA (reference sequence). CDR3 protein: CSAWTGNTEAFF. The CDR3 nucleotides are TGCAGTGCATGGACAGGGAACACTGAAGCTTTCTTT.

This clonotype was seen a few times. The chain employs TRBV27 and TRBJ2-3; D is possibly TRBD1 (5 bases). The CDR3 extends over 17 amino acids. CDR1 is MNHEY, CDR2 SMNVEV, per germline (reference sequence). Trimming left V 7 bases short and J 2 bases short, with 22 bases between. The CDR3 nucleotides read TGTGCCAGCACCCCTGCCCTAGGGCAGGGCCCCACAGATACGCAGTATTTT. Its translation is CASTPALGQGPTDTQYF.

The sample holds a few counts of this clonotype. This rearrangement joins TRBV29-1 to TRBJ2-5; 8 positions match TRBD2. The germline CDR1 and CDR2 sequences are SQVTM and ANQGSEA. V lost 4 bases, J lost 4 bases, and 14 bases stayed unmatched. There are 16 residues in the CDR3. This chain's CDR3 is CSVAGGAGAGVETQYF. The DNA of the CDR3 is TGCAGCGTTGCAGGTGGAGCGGGAGCCGGGGTAGAGACCCAGTACTTC. Filled out from reference TRBV29-1 and TRBJ2-5, the complete variable domain reads SAVISQKPSRDICQRGTSLTIQCQVDSQVTMMFWYRQQPGQSLTLIATANQGSEATYESGFVIDKFPISRPNLTFSTLTVSNMSPEDSSIYLCSVAGGAGAGVETQYFGPGTRLLVL.

This clonotype occurred a few times. V usage is TRBV5-4 and J usage is TRBJ1-5, with TRBD1 as a possible D gene (6 bases). The CDR3 consists of 16 residues. The germline V gene has CDR1 SGHNT and CDR2 YYREEE (reference sequence). V lost 0 bases to trimming and J lost 6 bases, with 16 bases between them. CDR3 DNA: TGTGCCAGCAGCTTGGGTCCCAGGGGAGAGGGTCAGCCCCAGCATTTT. Translating it yields CASSLGPRGEGQPQHF.

V is TRBV7-8 and J is TRBJ1-2, with D unresolved. Germline values: CDR1 SGHVS, CDR2 FQNEAQ. This CDR3 contains 15 residues. Between the trimmed V and J ends, which lost 1 base and 4 bases, there was a span of 13 bases. CDR3 nucleotides: TGTGCCAGCAGCTTAGATATAGGCGGCGGCTATGGCTACACCTTC. Amino acids: CASSLDIGGGYGYTF.

The J gene is TRBJ1-5, the V gene TRBV7-2, with D hard to call. The V and J ends lost 2 bases and 7 bases respectively, with 6 bases between them. The CDR3 spans 12 residues. Germline CDR1 is SGHTA and CDR2 is FQGNSA. The CDR3 sequence: CASSLRGQPQHF. The DNA of the CDR3 is TGTGCCAGCAGCTTAAGAGGGCAGCCCCAGCATTTT.

This clonotype appeared a few times. This chain joins TRBV6-1 and TRBJ2-7, with 8 bases that match TRBD2. Germline CDR1 MNHNS, CDR2 SASEGT. The CDR3 runs 15 residues. The V gene end was trimmed by 3 bases and the J gene end by 2 bases; junction bases not matched to a gene: 6. The CDR3 DNA sequence: TGTGCCAGCAGTGACGGTAGCGGGGAGGCCTACGAGCAGTACTTC. Its translation: CASSDGSGEAYEQYF.

The chain combines TRBV25-1 with TRBJ2-3; TRBD1 is a possible D gene (5 bases). The CDR3 contains 14 residues. The germline CDR1 and CDR2 sequences are MGHDK and SYGVNS. Between the trimmed V and J ends, which lost 2 bases and 5 bases, there was a span of 11 bases. The CDR3 is CASSEGRVGDTQYF. The CDR3 bases are TGTGCCAGCAGTGAAGGCAGGGTTGGAGATACGCAGTATTTT.

V gene TRBV7-6 combines with J gene TRBJ1-3; the D gene is possibly TRBD1 (5 bases). Germline V gene data show CDR1 as SGHVS and CDR2 as FNYEAQ. There are 17 residues in the CDR3. Deletions cut 3 bases from V and 0 bases from J, with 15 bases between. CDR3 nucleotides: TGTGCCAGCAGCTTGGGGGTGAGGGGCGGCTCTGGAAACACCATATATTTT. The encoded protein is CASSLGVRGGSGNTIYF.

The J gene is TRBJ1-3, the V gene TRBV6-5, with 7 bases aligning to TRBD1. Germline lookup yields CDR1 MNHEY and CDR2 SVGAGI. The CDR3 contains 14 residues. The V gene end was trimmed by 4 bases and the J gene end by 0 bases; junction bases not matched to a gene: 0. The CDR3 here is CASSWTGSGNTIYF. CDR3 DNA: TGTGCCAGCAGTTGGACAGGCTCTGGAAACACCATATATTTT.

The chain is built from TRBV7-3 and TRBJ2-2; TRBD2 matches at 8 bases. The germline CDR1 and CDR2 sequences are SGHTA and FQGTGA. The CDR3 consists of 16 residues. With 3 bases clipped from V and 5 bases from J, the junction kept 8 bases outside the gene matches. This CDR3 is CASSLVAGGSTGELFF. The CDR3 DNA reads as TGTGCCAGCAGCTTGGTGGCGGGAGGATCGACCGGGGAGCTGTTTTTT.

This clonotype was seen more than once but under ten times. In nucleotides, the CDR3 is TGTGCCAGCAGTTTATTGTACTCTGGGGCCAACGTCCTGACTTTC. Translating it yields CASSLLYSGANVLTF. The chain uses TRBV27 and TRBJ2-6; D is unclear. CDR3 size: 15 residues. Germline assignment: CDR1 MNHEY and CDR2 SMNVEV (reference sequence). V was pared by 1 base and J by 0 bases, with 4 bases between.

In regard to this clonotype: A junction end diverges from the germline sequence, so it may reflect a read error. The chain employs TRBV19 and TRBJ2-3; TRBD1 matches 10 bases. Germline CDR1 and CDR2: LNHDA and SQIVND (reference sequence). This CDR3 has 18 residues. DNA of the CDR3: TGTGCCAGTAGTATGTTGGGGATCCGGGACAGGGGCACAAATACGCAGTATTTT. Protein: CASSMLGIRDRGTNTQYF.

This clonotype was found a few times. V gene TRBV2 combines with J gene TRBJ1-5; D is ambiguous. The V end lost 4 bases, the J end lost 6 bases, and 10 bases lay between the germline ends. The CDR3 consists of 13 residues. Germline V lookup: CDR1 SNHLY, CDR2 FYNNEI. In DNA, the CDR3 is TGTGCCAGCAGTGTAAGGGTACGTCAGCCCCAGCATTTT. Amino acid sequence: CASSVRVRQPQHF.

The chain uses TRBV28 and TRBJ1-5, with D possibly being TRBD1 (5 bases). Trimming pared 8 bases from V and 4 bases from J, leaving 21 bases between. CDR1 is MDHEN and CDR2 is SYDVKM in the germline V gene. This CDR3 region has 16 residues. The DNA for the CDR3 is TGTGCCAGCCTCATTCCGGGGCCCCAGGGAAATCAGCCCCAGCATTTT. Its protein is CASLIPGPQGNQPQHF. Full variable domain (missing parts from reference TRBV28 and TRBJ1-5): DVKVTQSSRYLVKRTGEKVFLECVQDMDHENMFWYRQDPGLGLRLIYFSYDVKMKEKGDIPEGYSVSREKKERFSLILESASTNQTSMYLCASLIPGPQGNQPQHFGDGTRLSIL.

V and J are TRBV10-1 and TRBJ2-3, with D possibly being TRBD1 (5 bases). V lost 10 bases and J 3 bases, leaving 20 bases between the germline ends. CDR3 length: 15 amino acids. The germline V gene encodes CDR1 WNHNN and CDR2 SYGVQD (reference sequence). The CDR3 protein is CATKPGCGATDTQYF. The CDR3 DNA reads TGCGCCACCAAACCGGGCTGTGGGGCAACAGATACGCAGTATTTT.

This sequence joins TRBV4-2 and TRBJ1-5; D is unclear. V gave up 0 bases and J gave up 1 base, with 7 bases separating them. The germline gives CDR1 LGHNA, CDR2 YNFKEQ. This CDR3 has 15 residues. The CDR3 loop reads CASSQDTASNQPQHF. In DNA, the CDR3 is TGTGCCAGCAGCCAAGATACAGCCAGCAATCAGCCCCAGCATTTT.

This clonotype was picked up a small number of times. The chain has TRBV7-9 and TRBJ2-5, with TRBD2 identical over 10 bases. Germline V gene data show CDR1 as SEHNR and CDR2 as FQNEAQ (reference sequence). Unmatched junction bases numbered 4, after V lost 4 bases and J lost 2 bases. The CDR3 runs to 15 residues. The CDR3 sequence: CASSSNSGRQETQYF. Written as DNA, the CDR3 is TGTGCCAGCAGCTCTAATAGCGGGAGGCAAGAGACCCAGTACTTC.

Written as DNA, the CDR3 is TGTGCCAGCAGTTACTCGCTAGCGGGAGCAGATACGCAGTATTTT. It specifies CASSYSLAGADTQYF. This chain joins TRBV6-2 or TRBV6-3 and TRBJ2-3, with TRBD2 matching 10 bases. V dropped 0 bases and J dropped 4; count of bases not matched to a gene: 1. Germline V gene sequence: CDR1 MNHEY, CDR2 SVGEGT. CDR3 size: 15 residues.

By its share, this clonotype is medium-sized. V and J are TRBV5-6 and TRBJ2-7, with TRBD2 matching over 10 bases. This CDR3 contains 15 residues. From germline, CDR1 is SGHDT and CDR2 YYEEEE. V gave up 3 bases and J gave up 2 bases; unmatched junction bases: 5. The CDR3 coding sequence is TGTGCCAGCAGCTCGAGCGGGAGGGCTCCCTACGAGCAGTACTTC. It codes for CASSSSGRAPYEQYF.

This chain uses TRBV20-1 with TRBJ2-7; 11 bases fit TRBD1. The J segment lost 2 bases and the V segment lost 1 base, leaving 7 bases of the junction unmatched. Germline CDR1 DFQATT, CDR2 SNEGSKA (reference sequence). This CDR3 is built from 16 residues. The chain's CDR3 is CSARAGTGGSTYEQYF. The DNA of the CDR3 is TGCAGTGCTAGAGCCGGGACAGGGGGATCCACCTACGAGCAGTACTTC.

This clonotype has only a few counts. This chain joins TRBV21-1 and TRBJ2-5; the table's D call, TRBD2, was not checked against the DNA. TRBV21-1 is assigned pseudogene status. CDR3 length: 17 amino acids. CDR3 loop: CASSKAPLAGAPETQYF. Here the CDR3 DNA reads TGTGCCAGCAGCAAAGCCCCACTAGCGGGAGCCCCAGAGACCCAGTACTTC.

This clonotype was counted between two and nine times. V is TRBV14 and J is TRBJ2-5; 8 bases agree with TRBD1. After removal of 0 bases from V and 3 bases from J, the junction contained 9 bases not matched to a gene. The CDR3 is 17 residues long. Germline-derived CDR1 and CDR2 are SGHDN and FVKESK. The CDR3 protein is CASSQDWGRGLEETQYF. The CDR3 DNA reads TGTGCCAGCAGCCAAGATTGGGGCAGGGGGCTTGAAGAGACCCAGTACTTC.